Detailed here is one T cell receptor beta chain. Researchers ran the PCR with 60 Vbeta and 13 Jbeta primers. Using immunoSEQ multiplex PCR, the repertoire was profiled, and TCRdb retains in-frame clones only, with some absent. The repertoire consists of more than 85,000 clones, with around three quarters occurring once and the leading ten covering less than 15%. The data derive from a study of cytomegalovirus exposure and HLA in healthy donors. There are 14 residues in the CDR3. The V and J ends lost 5 bases and 0 bases respectively, with 6 bases between them. Germline CDR1 reads SGHDT; CDR2 reads YYEEEE.

V gene TRBV5-6 combines with J gene TRBJ1-6; tentatively, D is TRBD1 (6 bases). What was sequenced was PBMCs. The clonotype comes from a woman aged 45-65 years in good health and CMV-seropositive. The CDR3: CASRGASYNSPLHF. The DNA of the CDR3 is TGTGCCAGCAGGGGGGCCTCCTATAATTCACCCCTCCACTTT. The entire variable domain, with the rest obtained from reference TRBV5-6 and TRBJ1-6, is as follows: DAGVTQSPTHLIKTRGQQVTLRCSPKSGHDTVSWYQQALGQGPQFIFQYYEEEERQRGNFPDRFSGHQFPNYSSELNVNALLLGDSALYLCASRGASYNSPLHFGNGTRLTVT.